This TCR beta chain was documented in a study of blood T cell repertoires in COVID-19. Study summary: PBMCs, B-cell-depleted T cells, or T cells provided the cDNA or gDNA that made up the material.

Methods used by the authors: It was from reference gene primer amplification that nucleated cell counts were estimated. Clones were sequenced by immunoSEQ multiplex PCR, and TCRdb holds only the in-frame ones, with some missing. V and J calls plus clone size are reproduced from that table; the DNA served to infer D and trimming. This sample yields approximately 390,000 clones, of which 90% are seen a single time; 5% to 8.5% belongs to the top ten. The CDR3 extends over 15 amino acids. CDR1 and CDR2 from the germline V gene are MNHEY and SMNVEV (reference sequence). V dropped 4 bases and J dropped 0; count of bases not matched to a gene: 3.

The TCR sequence derives from a man between 18 and 35 years old with active or convalescent COVID-19. What was sequenced was peripheral blood. The V and J genes are TRBV27 and TRBJ2-1, with TRBD2 identical over 7 bases. The CDR3: CASSSSGASYNEQFF. The CDR3 bases are TGTGCCAGCAGTTCTAGCGGTGCCTCCTACAATGAGCAGTTCTTC.